Listed below are T cell receptor beta chains from one sample, sequenced in a study of Graves' ophthalmopathy and Graves' hyperthyroidism. TCRdb recomputed calls from the multiplex PCR reads with MiXCR, one row per CDR3 protein. Among hundreds of thousands of distinct CDR3 sequences listed, 45% were seen once. The sequencing input was peripheral blood. The receptors shown here come from an adult man with Graves' ophthalmopathy. Both conserved end residues are trimmed from each CDR3. A D gene is named only where the DNA matches it firmly.

D gene: NA
V gene: TRBV7-9
CDR3 length: 12
CDR3 protein: ASSLGQVPYGYT

D gene: TRBD1
V gene: TRBV7-2
CDR3 length: 14
CDR3 protein: ASSLRWDRNTGELF

D gene: TRBD1
V gene: TRBV7-9
CDR3 length: 16
CDR3 protein: ASSSRTLRTGGVTEAF

D gene: NA
V gene: TRBV12-3/TRBV12-4
CDR3 length: 14
CDR3 protein: ASGPPRPGRTETQY

D gene: NA
V gene: TRBV20-1
CDR3 length: 9
CDR3 protein: SASAYGGYT

D gene: NA
V gene: TRBV2
CDR3 length: 11
CDR3 protein: ASRGLYNNEQY

D gene: NA
V gene: TRBV2
CDR3 length: 13
CDR3 protein: ASSPTAIRGETQY

D gene: TRBD1
V gene: TRBV11-2
CDR3 length: 13
CDR3 protein: ASRPEGTGDEKLF

D gene: TRBD1
V gene: TRBV7-8
CDR3 length: 13
CDR3 protein: ASSQTAGGNQPQH

D gene: TRBD1
V gene: TRBV24-1
CDR3 length: 13
CDR3 protein: ATSRGQGITDTQY

D gene: NA
V gene: TRBV5-8
CDR3 length: 16
CDR3 protein: ASSVGEWGATNTGELF

D gene: NA
V gene: TRBV12-3/TRBV12-4
CDR3 length: 12
CDR3 protein: ASSLRRGNQPQH

D gene: NA
V gene: TRBV25-1
CDR3 length: 10
CDR3 protein: ASKRGNQPQH

D gene: NA
V gene: TRBV24-1
CDR3 length: 10
CDR3 protein: ATSDSYNEQF

D gene: NA
V gene: TRBV7-9
CDR3 length: 14
CDR3 protein: ASSQQASSGANVLT

D gene: NA
V gene: TRBV7-9
CDR3 length: 10
CDR3 protein: ASMEANYEQY

D gene: NA
V gene: TRBV4-1
CDR3 length: 16
CDR3 protein: ASSQEGQDYSGANVLT

D gene: TRBD1
V gene: TRBV15
CDR3 length: 15
CDR3 protein: ATSPIRDRGLHYGYT

D gene: NA
V gene: TRBV6-5
CDR3 length: 12
CDR3 protein: ASSPIKYQETQY

D gene: NA
V gene: TRBV9
CDR3 length: 13
CDR3 protein: ASSLVPDRVYEQY

D gene: NA
V gene: TRBV10-3
CDR3 length: 13
CDR3 protein: AISESPGQNTEAF

D gene: NA
V gene: TRBV14
CDR3 length: 13
CDR3 protein: ASSQDWQGTYEQY

D gene: NA
V gene: TRBV5-1
CDR3 length: 11
CDR3 protein: ASSPNLNTEAF

D gene: TRBD2
V gene: TRBV9
CDR3 length: 13
CDR3 protein: ASSVLGTSAYEQY

D gene: NA
V gene: TRBV19
CDR3 length: 10
CDR3 protein: ASSPRDTEAF

D gene: TRBD1
V gene: TRBV29-1
CDR3 length: 9
CDR3 protein: SATGGGEQY

D gene: NA
V gene: TRBV5-1
CDR3 length: 12
CDR3 protein: ASSLVLGEETQY

D gene: NA
V gene: TRBV28
CDR3 length: 10
CDR3 protein: ASSPQEGGSF

D gene: NA
V gene: TRBV20-1
CDR3 length: 12
CDR3 protein: SAAPGRLNTEAF

D gene: NA
V gene: TRBV13
CDR3 length: 16
CDR3 protein: ASSPRPETSSGANVLT

D gene: NA
V gene: TRBV7-2
CDR3 length: 14
CDR3 protein: ASSLDPGPPYNEQF

D gene: NA
V gene: TRBV6-5
CDR3 length: 15
CDR3 protein: ASVSLGRSGGNTEAF

D gene: TRBD1
V gene: TRBV29-1
CDR3 length: 11
CDR3 protein: SGQPGQVGEQY

D gene: TRBD2
V gene: TRBV7-2
CDR3 length: 13
CDR3 protein: ASSLASGLQETQY

D gene: NA
V gene: TRBV28
CDR3 length: 15
CDR3 protein: ASNQPRDSRSGNTIY

D gene: NA
V gene: TRBV7-2
CDR3 length: 13
CDR3 protein: ASSTRGEGNSPLH

D gene: TRBD2
V gene: TRBV6-5
CDR3 length: 16
CDR3 protein: ASSATTSGWSGANVLT

D gene: NA
V gene: TRBV19
CDR3 length: 13
CDR3 protein: ASSPMGVGNQPQH

D gene: TRBD1
V gene: TRBV25-1
CDR3 length: 14
CDR3 protein: ASSDSGGSGANVLT

D gene: NA
V gene: TRBV10-3
CDR3 length: 11
CDR3 protein: AISEGIGEKLF

D gene: TRBD1
V gene: TRBV10-3
CDR3 length: 12
CDR3 protein: ASSSTGARDGYT